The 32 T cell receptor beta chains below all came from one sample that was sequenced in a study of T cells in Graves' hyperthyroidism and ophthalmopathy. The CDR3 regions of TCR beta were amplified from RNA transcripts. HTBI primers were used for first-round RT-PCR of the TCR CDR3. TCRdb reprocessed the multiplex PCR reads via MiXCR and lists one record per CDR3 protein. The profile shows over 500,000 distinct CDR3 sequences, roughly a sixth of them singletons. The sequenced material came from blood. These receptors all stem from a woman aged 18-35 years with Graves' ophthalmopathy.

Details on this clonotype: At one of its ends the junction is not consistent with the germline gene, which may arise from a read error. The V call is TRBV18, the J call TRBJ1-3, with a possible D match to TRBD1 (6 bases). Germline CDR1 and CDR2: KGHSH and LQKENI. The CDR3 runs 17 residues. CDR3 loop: CASSPLLGQLEGNTTYF. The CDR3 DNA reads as TGTGCCAGCTCACCTCTTCTAGGACAGCTTGAAGGAAACACCACATATTTT.

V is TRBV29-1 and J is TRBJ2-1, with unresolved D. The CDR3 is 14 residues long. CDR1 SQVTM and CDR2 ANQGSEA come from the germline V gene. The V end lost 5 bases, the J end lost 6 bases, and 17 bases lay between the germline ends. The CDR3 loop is CSVIVGAARNEQFF. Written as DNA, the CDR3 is TGCAGCGTTATCGTGGGCGCGGCTCGCAATGAGCAGTTCTTC.

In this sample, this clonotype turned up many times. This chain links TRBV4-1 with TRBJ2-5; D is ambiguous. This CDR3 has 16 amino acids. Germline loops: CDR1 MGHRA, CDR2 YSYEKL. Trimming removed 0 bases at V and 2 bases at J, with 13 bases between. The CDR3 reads CASSQDGPPGQETQYF. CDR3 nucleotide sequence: TGCGCCAGCAGCCAAGATGGTCCCCCCGGGCAAGAGACCCAGTACTTC.

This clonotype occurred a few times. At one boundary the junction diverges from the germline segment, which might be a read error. The CDR3 region has the DNA TGTGCCAGCAAGGAGCGGGGGGGCCCCTACAATGAGCAGCTCTTC. Translating it yields CASKERGGPYNEQLF. This chain connects TRBV2 to TRBJ2-1, with 10 positions matching TRBD2. This CDR3 contains 15 residues. The germline CDR1 and CDR2 sequences are SNHLY and FYNNEI.

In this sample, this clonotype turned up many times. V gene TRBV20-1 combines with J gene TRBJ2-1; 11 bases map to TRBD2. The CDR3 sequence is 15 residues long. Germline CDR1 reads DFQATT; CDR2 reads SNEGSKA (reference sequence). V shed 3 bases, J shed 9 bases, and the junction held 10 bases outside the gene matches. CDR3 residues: CSASSPTSGKGEQFF. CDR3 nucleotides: TGCAGTGCTAGTTCGCCGACTAGCGGGAAGGGTGAGCAGTTCTTC.

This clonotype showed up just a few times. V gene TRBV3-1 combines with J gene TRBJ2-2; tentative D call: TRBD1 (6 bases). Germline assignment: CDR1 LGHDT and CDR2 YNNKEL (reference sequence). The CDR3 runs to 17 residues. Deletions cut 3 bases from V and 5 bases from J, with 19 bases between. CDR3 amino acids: CASSQDSGVGLTGELFF. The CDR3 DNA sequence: TGTGCCAGCAGCCAGGACTCAGGGGTGGGGCTTACCGGGGAGCTGTTTTTT.

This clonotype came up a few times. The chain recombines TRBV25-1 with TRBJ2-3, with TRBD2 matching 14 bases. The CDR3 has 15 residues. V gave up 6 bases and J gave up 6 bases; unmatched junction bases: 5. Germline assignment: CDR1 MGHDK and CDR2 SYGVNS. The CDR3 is CASSRLAGGFDTQYF. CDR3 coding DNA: TGTGCCAGCAGCAGACTAGCGGGAGGGTTCGATACGCAGTATTTT.

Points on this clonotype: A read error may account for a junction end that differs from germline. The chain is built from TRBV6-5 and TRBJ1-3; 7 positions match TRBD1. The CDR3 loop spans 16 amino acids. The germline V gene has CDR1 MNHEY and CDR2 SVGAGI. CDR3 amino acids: CASGYSGQTTGNTIYF. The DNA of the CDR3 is TGTGCCAGCGGTTACTCGGGACAGACAACTGGAAACACCATATATTTT.

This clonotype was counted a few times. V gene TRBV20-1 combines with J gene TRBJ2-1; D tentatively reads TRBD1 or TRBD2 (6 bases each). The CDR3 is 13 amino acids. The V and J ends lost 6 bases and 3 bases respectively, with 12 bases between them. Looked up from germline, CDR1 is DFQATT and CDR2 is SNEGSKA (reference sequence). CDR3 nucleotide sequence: TGCAGTGCGAGGGGGGTCAACTACAATGAGCAGTTCTTC. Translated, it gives CSARGVNYNEQFF.

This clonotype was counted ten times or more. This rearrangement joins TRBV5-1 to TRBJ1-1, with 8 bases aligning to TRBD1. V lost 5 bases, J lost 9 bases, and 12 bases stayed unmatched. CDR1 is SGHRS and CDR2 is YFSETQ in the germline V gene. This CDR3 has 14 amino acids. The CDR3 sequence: CASRADRDSRQAFF. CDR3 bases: TGCGCCAGCAGGGCGGACAGGGACAGTCGTCAAGCTTTCTTT.

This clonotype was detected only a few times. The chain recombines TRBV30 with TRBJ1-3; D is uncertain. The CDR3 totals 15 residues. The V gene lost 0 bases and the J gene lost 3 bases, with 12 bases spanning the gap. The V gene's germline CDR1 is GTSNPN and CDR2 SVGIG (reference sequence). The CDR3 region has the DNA TGTGCCTGGAGTGTAAGGGCTTCGGGTGGAAACACCATATATTTT. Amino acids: CAWSVRASGGNTIYF. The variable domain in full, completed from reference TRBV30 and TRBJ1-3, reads SQTIHQWPATLVQPVGSPLSLECTVEGTSNPNLYWYRQAAGRGLQLLFYSVGIGQISSEVPQNLSASRPQDRQFILSSKKLLLSDSGFYLCAWSVRASGGNTIYFGEGSWLTVV.

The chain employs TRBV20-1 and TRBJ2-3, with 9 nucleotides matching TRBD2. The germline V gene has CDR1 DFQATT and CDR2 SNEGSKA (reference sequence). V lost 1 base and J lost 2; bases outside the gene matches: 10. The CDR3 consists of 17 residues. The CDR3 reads CSARGLLPSGATDTQYF. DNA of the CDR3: TGCAGTGCTAGAGGCCTTCTCCCTAGCGGGGCCACAGATACGCAGTATTTT.

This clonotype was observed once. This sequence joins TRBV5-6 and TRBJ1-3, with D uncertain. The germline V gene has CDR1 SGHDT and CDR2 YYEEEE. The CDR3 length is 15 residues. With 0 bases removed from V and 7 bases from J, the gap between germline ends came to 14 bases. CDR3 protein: CASSLDYSRGNTIYF. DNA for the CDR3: TGTGCCAGCAGCTTGGATTACAGTAGAGGTAACACCATATATTTT.

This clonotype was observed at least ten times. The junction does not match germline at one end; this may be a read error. The CDR3 sequence: CASSPFAYSHEQYF. The CDR3 bases are TGTGCCAGCAGTCCGTTTGCGTACTCCCACGAGCAGTACTTC. V gene TRBV27 combines with J gene TRBJ2-7; D uncertain. The CDR3 spans 14 residues. Germline V gene lookup returns CDR1 MNHEY and CDR2 SMNVEV (reference sequence).

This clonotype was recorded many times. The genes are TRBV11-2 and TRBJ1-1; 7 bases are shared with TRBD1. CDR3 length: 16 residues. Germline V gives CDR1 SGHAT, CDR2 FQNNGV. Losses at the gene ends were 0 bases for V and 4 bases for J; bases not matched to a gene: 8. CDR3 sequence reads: CASSLDEEGASTEAFF. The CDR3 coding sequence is TGTGCCAGCAGCTTAGATGAGGAGGGGGCAAGCACTGAAGCTTTCTTT.

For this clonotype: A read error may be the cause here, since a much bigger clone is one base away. For the CDR3, the DNA is TGTGCCAGCAGCTTAGGTCCCCTAGCGGGAGGCGAGCCATCCTACGAGCAGTACTTC. Its protein is CASSLGPLAGGEPSYEQYF. The genes are TRBV2 and TRBJ2-7, with 11 bases that match TRBD2. The CDR3 extends over 19 amino acids. With 6 bases clipped from V and 1 base from J, the junction kept 17 bases outside the gene matches. Germline V gene sequence: CDR1 SNHLY, CDR2 FYNNEI.

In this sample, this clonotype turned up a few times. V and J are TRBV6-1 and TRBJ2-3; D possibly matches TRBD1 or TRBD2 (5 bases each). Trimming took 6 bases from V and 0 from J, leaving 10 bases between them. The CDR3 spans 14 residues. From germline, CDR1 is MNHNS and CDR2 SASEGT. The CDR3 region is CASSPGRSTDTQYF. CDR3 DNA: TGTGCCAGCAGCCCGGGACGGAGCACAGATACGCAGTATTTT.

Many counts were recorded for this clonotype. CDR3 nucleotide sequence: TGTGCCAGCTCCCGCGGTTTAGAAGAGACCCAGTACTTC. This translates into CASSRGLEETQYF. The rearrangement links TRBV18 to TRBJ2-5; D unresolved. V was cut by 6 bases and J by 3 bases, with 11 bases left in between. There are 13 residues in the CDR3. CDR1 is KGHSH and CDR2 is LQKENI in the germline V gene.

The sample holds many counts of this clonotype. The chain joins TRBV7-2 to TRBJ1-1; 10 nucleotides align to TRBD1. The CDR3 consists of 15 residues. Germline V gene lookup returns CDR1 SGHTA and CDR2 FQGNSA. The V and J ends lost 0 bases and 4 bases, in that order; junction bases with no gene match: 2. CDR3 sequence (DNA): TGTGCCAGCAGCTTAGCGGGACAGGGGTTCACTGAAGCTTTCTTT. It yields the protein CASSLAGQGFTEAFF.

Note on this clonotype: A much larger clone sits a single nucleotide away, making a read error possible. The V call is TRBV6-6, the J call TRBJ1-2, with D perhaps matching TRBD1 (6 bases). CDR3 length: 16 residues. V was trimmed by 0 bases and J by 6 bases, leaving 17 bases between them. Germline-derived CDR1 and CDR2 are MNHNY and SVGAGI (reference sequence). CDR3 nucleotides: TGTGCCAGCAGTTACTCGAGGCGGGGGGCGGACCATGGCTACACCTTC. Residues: CASSYSRRGADHGYTF.

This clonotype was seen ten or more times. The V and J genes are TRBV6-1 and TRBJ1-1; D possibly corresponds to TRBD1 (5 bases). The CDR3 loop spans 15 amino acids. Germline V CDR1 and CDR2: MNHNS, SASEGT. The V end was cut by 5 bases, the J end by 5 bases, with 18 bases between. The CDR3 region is CASSSPGPQKTEAFF. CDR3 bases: TGTGCCAGCAGTTCTCCGGGGCCCCAGAAGACTGAAGCTTTCTTT.

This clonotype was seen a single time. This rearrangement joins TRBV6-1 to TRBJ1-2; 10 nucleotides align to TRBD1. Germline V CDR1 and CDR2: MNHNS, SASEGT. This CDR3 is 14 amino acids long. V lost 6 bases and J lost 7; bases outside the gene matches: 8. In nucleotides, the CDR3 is TGTGCCAGCAGACCAACCGGGACAGGGGCTGGCTACACCTTC. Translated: CASRPTGTGAGYTF.

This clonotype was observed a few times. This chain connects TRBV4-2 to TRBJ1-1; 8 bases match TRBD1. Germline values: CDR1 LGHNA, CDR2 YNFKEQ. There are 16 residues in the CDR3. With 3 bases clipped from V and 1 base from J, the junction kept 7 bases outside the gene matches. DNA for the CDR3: TGTGCCAGCAGCCATCTGGTGGACAGGGAGAACACTGAAGCTTTCTTT. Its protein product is CASSHLVDRENTEAFF.

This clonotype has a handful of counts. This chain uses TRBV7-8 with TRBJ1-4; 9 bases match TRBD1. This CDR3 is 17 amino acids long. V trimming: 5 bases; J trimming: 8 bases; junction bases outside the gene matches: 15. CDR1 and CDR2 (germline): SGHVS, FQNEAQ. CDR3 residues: CASSVDSPGQGEEKLFF. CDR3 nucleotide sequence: TGTGCCAGCAGCGTAGACTCCCCGGGACAGGGAGAGGAAAAACTGTTTTTT.

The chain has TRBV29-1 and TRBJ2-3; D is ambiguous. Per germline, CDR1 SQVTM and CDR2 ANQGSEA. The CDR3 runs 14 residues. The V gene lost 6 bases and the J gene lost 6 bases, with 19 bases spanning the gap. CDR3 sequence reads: CSVVNWKAEDTQYF. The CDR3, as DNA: TGCAGCGTGGTCAACTGGAAAGCCGAGGATACGCAGTATTTT.

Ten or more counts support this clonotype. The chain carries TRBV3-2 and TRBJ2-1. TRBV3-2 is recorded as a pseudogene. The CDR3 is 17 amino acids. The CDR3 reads CASSPVSAGFSYNEQFF. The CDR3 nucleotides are TGTGCCAGCAGCCCGGTGTCAGCAGGATTCTCCTACAATGAGCAGTTCTTC.

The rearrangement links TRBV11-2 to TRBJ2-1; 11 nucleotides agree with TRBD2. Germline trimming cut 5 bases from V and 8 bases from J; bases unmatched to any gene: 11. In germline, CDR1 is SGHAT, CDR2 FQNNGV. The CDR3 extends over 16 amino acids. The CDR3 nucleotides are TGTGCCAGCAGCCAAGCACTAGCGGGAGTAGCGGATGAGCAGTTCTTC. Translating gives CASSQALAGVADEQFF.

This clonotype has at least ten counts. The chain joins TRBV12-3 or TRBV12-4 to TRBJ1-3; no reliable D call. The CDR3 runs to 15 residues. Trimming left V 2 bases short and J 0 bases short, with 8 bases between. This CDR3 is CASSLWVDSGNTIYF. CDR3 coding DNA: TGTGCCAGCAGTTTATGGGTTGACTCTGGAAACACCATATATTTT.

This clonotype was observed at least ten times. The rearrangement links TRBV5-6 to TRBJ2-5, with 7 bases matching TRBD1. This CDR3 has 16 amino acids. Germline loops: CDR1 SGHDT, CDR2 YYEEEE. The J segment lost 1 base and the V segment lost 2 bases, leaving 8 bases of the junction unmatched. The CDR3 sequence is CASSLKTTGPQETQYF. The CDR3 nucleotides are TGTGCCAGCAGCTTAAAAACGACAGGGCCCCAAGAGACCCAGTACTTC.

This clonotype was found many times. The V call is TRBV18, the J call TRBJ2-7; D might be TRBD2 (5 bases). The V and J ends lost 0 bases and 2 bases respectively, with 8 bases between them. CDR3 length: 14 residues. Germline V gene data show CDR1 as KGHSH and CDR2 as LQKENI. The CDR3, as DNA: TGTGCCAGCTCACCACCTAGCGTCGCCTACGAGCAGTACTTC. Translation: CASSPPSVAYEQYF.

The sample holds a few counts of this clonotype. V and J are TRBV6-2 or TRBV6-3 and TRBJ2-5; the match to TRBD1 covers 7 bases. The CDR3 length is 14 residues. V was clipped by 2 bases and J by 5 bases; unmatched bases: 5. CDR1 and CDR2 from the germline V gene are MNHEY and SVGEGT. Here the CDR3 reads CASSYPTGVETQYF. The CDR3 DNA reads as TGTGCCAGCAGTTACCCTACAGGGGTCGAGACCCAGTACTTC.

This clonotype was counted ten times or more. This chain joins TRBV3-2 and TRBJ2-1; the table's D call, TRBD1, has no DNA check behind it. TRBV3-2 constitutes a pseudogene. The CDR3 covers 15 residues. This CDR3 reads CASSRGESSYNEQFF. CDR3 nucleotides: TGTGCCAGCAGCCGGGGGGAGAGCTCCTACAATGAGCAGTTCTTC.